This T cell receptor (beta chain) originates from a study of identical twins. Overall study findings and caveats: Sharing of beta out-of-frame sequences by twins showed a weaker excess. Analyses of zero insertions could, in part, be confounded by invariant MAIT and iNKT cells.

This clonotype showed up just a few times. Its antigen remains unknown. V was cut by 2 bases and J by 12 bases, with 14 bases left in between. CDR1 and CDR2 from the germline V gene are ENHRY and SYGVKD. The CDR3 length is 13 residues. Template switching added a universal primer binding site, and final cDNA carried unique molecular identifiers. Each CDR3 protein is one row after TCRdb ran MiXCR on the 5' RACE reads. The sample carries around 280,000 distinct CDR3 sequences, about 8.9% recorded once. In addition, the sample was reused for a study of yellow fever vaccine responses in identical twins.

The sequencing input was memory (CD45RO+) T cells sorted from blood. The TCR sequence derives from a woman younger than 30 in good health. This chain uses TRBV10-3 with TRBJ2-1; D is unresolved. The CDR3, as DNA: TGTGCCATCAGTGAGGGTGCGGCTATGTTGCAGTTCTTC. Protein: CAISEGAAMLQFF.